These 28 T cell receptor beta chains were sequenced from one sample in a study of cytomegalovirus exposure and HLA in healthy donors. Researchers ran the PCR with 60 Vbeta and 13 Jbeta primers. Sequenced by immunoSEQ multiplex PCR; TCRdb stores in-frame clones only, minus some. The top ten hold roughly 0.4% of the sample, which has approximately 210,000 clones, about four fifths seen once. Sequenced: PBMCs. The receptor set was obtained from a male donor in good health and CMV-seropositive.

DNA of the CDR3: TGTGCCAGCAGCTTACCCTTCGACAATGAGCAGTTCTTC. This codes for CASSLPFDNEQFF. The chain combines TRBV7-3 with TRBJ2-1; D gene ambiguous. The germline V gene encodes CDR1 SGHTA and CDR2 FQGTGA. There are 13 residues in the CDR3. With 2 bases removed from V and 5 bases from J, the gap between germline ends came to 7 bases. The complete variable domain, with remaining parts taken from reference TRBV7-3 and TRBJ2-1, reads GAGVSQTPSNKVTEKGKYVELRCDPISGHTALYWYRQSLGQGPEFLIYFQGTGAADDSGLPNDRFFAVRPEGSVSTLKIQRTERGDSAVYLCASSLPFDNEQFFGPGTRLTVL.

The CDR3 DNA sequence: TGTGCCAGCAGCCGCCCGGCAGATACGCAGTATTTT. Its translation: CASSRPADTQYF. The rearrangement links TRBV27 to TRBJ2-3; D not resolved. From germline, CDR1 is MNHEY and CDR2 SMNVEV (reference sequence). The CDR3 has 12 residues. V lost 6 bases to trimming and J lost 4 bases, with 8 bases between them.

This clone was seen only once. This chain links TRBV6-6 with TRBJ2-2, with 7 nucleotides matching TRBD1. V was clipped by 0 bases and J by 6 bases; unmatched bases: 7. The CDR3 consists of 16 residues. CDR1 and CDR2 (germline): MNHNY, SVGAGI (reference sequence). In DNA form, the CDR3 reads TGTGCCAGCAGTTACTCAGGGGACAGATATTCCGGGGAGCTGTTTTTT. Its translation: CASSYSGDRYSGELFF.

The rearrangement links TRBV10-3 to TRBJ2-3, with a possible D match to TRBD2 (6 bases). The germline V and J ends were trimmed by 2 bases and 1 base, with 13 bases remaining between them. The CDR3 has 16 residues. Germline CDR1 ENHRY, CDR2 SYGVKD. Here the CDR3 DNA reads TGTGCCATCAGTGAGGCCGGGGGTAGGGGCACAGATACGCAGTATTTT. It translates to CAISEAGGRGTDTQYF.

This clone was seen a handful of times. This CDR3 reads CASSQDPLGNEQFF. The CDR3 DNA reads as TGCGCCAGCAGCCAAGATCCCCTCGGCAATGAGCAGTTCTTC. The chain has TRBV4-1 and TRBJ2-1; D is unclear. Germline CDR1 reads MGHRA; CDR2 reads YSYEKL. The V gene lost 0 bases and the J gene lost 6 bases, with 9 bases spanning the gap. The CDR3 sequence is 14 residues long.

The J gene is TRBJ2-5, the V gene TRBV7-2; 7 positions agree with TRBD1. The J call could be wrong; TRBJ2-7 is a better fit for the DNA end. The CDR3 length is 14 residues. Germline V gene sequence: CDR1 SGHTA, CDR2 FQGNSA. The CDR3 nucleotides are TGTGCCAGCAGCCCCTGGGACAGCTCCTACGAGCAGTACTTC. Translating gives CASSPWDSSYEQYF.

This rearrangement joins TRBV4-3 to TRBJ2-7; 7 nucleotides match TRBD2. The V segment lost 1 base and the J segment 6 bases; nucleotides outside the gene matches: 9. Germline V gene sequence: CDR1 LGHNA, CDR2 YSLEER. This CDR3 comprises 15 residues. CDR3 coding DNA: TGCGCCAGCAGCCAAGCGCGACTGGGCGGGGGCGAGCAGTACTTC. This gives the protein CASSQARLGGGEQYF.

The gene calls are TRBV27 and TRBJ2-7, with a tentative D call TRBD2 (5 bases). This CDR3 has 15 amino acids. The germline CDR1 and CDR2 sequences are MNHEY and SMNVEV (reference sequence). Trimming stripped 8 bases from V and 5 bases from J, with 22 bases between. The CDR3 reads CASSTPPLGDHEQYF. In DNA form, the CDR3 reads TGTGCCAGCTCAACCCCCCCCCTGGGAGACCACGAGCAGTACTTC.

This chain connects TRBV5-1 to TRBJ2-7, with 11 bases lining up with TRBD1. The CDR3 length is 16 residues. The trim removed 4 bases at V and 7 bases at J, leaving 13 bases unmatched. CDR1 is SGHRS, CDR2 YFSETQ, per germline. CDR3 nucleotide sequence: TGCGCCAGCAGCAGACGCTTCGGACAGGGGGCGGGGGAGCAGTACTTC. Encoded protein: CASSRRFGQGAGEQYF.

To note about this clone: Different DNA sequences within this sample yield the same CDR3. The gene calls are TRBV14 and TRBJ2-5; D unresolved. The CDR3 runs to 11 residues. The V and J ends lost 4 bases and 5 bases respectively, with 5 bases between them. Per germline, CDR1 SGHDN and CDR2 FVKESK. The CDR3 sequence is CASSPGETQYF. CDR3 sequence (DNA): TGTGCCAGCAGCCCCGGGGAGACCCAGTACTTC.

The genes are TRBV27 and TRBJ2-2; TRBD1 aligns across 8 bases. Germline V CDR1 and CDR2: MNHEY, SMNVEV (reference sequence). The CDR3 runs to 14 residues. Losses at the gene ends were 8 bases for V and 0 bases for J; bases not matched to a gene: 2. The CDR3 region is CASRQGSNTGELFF. DNA of the CDR3: TGTGCCAGCCGACAGGGGTCGAACACCGGGGAGCTGTTTTTT.

This chain connects TRBV6-1 to TRBJ1-5; no firm D call. V was cut by 6 bases and J by 3 bases, with 12 bases left in between. The CDR3 is made up of 14 amino acids. Germline CDR1 and CDR2: MNHNS and SASEGT. CDR3 nucleotides: TGTGCCAGCAGGGCCAACATCGACAATCAGCCCCAGCATTTT. This codes for CASRANIDNQPQHF.

This chain joins TRBV6-5 and TRBJ2-7; 10 nucleotides align to TRBD1. V lost 8 bases to trimming and J lost 1 base; unmatched junction nucleotides: 2. Germline CDR1 reads MNHEY; CDR2 reads SVGAGI. This CDR3 is 13 amino acids long. The CDR3 is CASRQGASYEQYF. The CDR3 bases are TGTGCCAGCCGACAGGGGGCTTCCTACGAGCAGTACTTC.

The V call is TRBV5-1, the J call TRBJ1-5; the match to TRBD1 covers 11 bases. This CDR3 has 14 residues. The V gene end was trimmed by 4 bases and the J gene end by 6 bases; junction bases not matched to a gene: 3. The germline V gene encodes CDR1 SGHRS and CDR2 YFSETQ. CDR3 bases: TGCGCCAGCAGCATAGGGACAGGGGGTCAGCCCCAGCATTTT. This translates into CASSIGTGGQPQHF.

The V gene is TRBV11-2, the J gene TRBJ2-1; D remains ambiguous. V lost 1 base, J lost 3 bases, and 7 bases lay in between. The CDR3 totals 14 residues. Germline V gene data show CDR1 as SGHAT and CDR2 as FQNNGV. The CDR3 DNA is TGTGCCAGCAGCTTAGTGTCCATCTACAATGAGCAGTTCTTC. Translating it yields CASSLVSIYNEQFF.

This clone was found a few times. The rearrangement joins TRBV27 to TRBJ2-7; TRBD1 agrees at 8 bases. Losses at the gene ends were 5 bases for V and 6 bases for J; bases not matched to a gene: 6. The CDR3 runs to 13 residues. CDR1 and CDR2 from the germline V gene are MNHEY and SMNVEV (reference sequence). The CDR3 loop is CASSTGQGREQYF. DNA of the CDR3: TGTGCCAGCAGTACCGGACAGGGACGCGAGCAGTACTTC.

The V and J genes are TRBV7-9 and TRBJ2-7; 7 positions match TRBD1. Unmatched junction bases numbered 10, after V lost 5 bases and J lost 3 bases. The CDR3 totals 15 residues. The germline CDR1 and CDR2 sequences are SEHNR and FQNEAQ (reference sequence). Written as DNA, the CDR3 is TGTGCCAGCAGCCTCACAGGGGTGGTGGACTACGAGCAGTACTTC. It yields the protein CASSLTGVVDYEQYF.

The J gene is TRBJ1-4, the V gene TRBV28; tentatively, D is TRBD1 (5 bases). V was clipped by 3 bases and J by 3 bases, with 11 bases between them. CDR1 and CDR2 (germline): MDHEN, SYDVKM. CDR3 size: 15 residues. CDR3 protein: CASSLGRVANEKLFF. In nucleotides, the CDR3 is TGTGCCAGCAGTTTGGGCAGGGTGGCTAATGAAAAACTGTTTTTT.

Only one count was recorded for this clone. This chain links TRBV7-2 with TRBJ2-7; 7 bases line up with TRBD1. Germline V CDR1 and CDR2: SGHTA, FQGNSA. The ends lost 0 bases at V and 2 bases at J; junction bases unmatched: 4. The CDR3 totals 15 residues. CDR3 loop: CASSLASGQTYEQYF. In nucleotides, the CDR3 is TGTGCCAGCAGCTTAGCCTCGGGACAGACCTACGAGCAGTACTTC.

The rearrangement joins TRBV6-1 to TRBJ1-1, with 8 bases that match TRBD1. The J segment lost 6 bases and the V segment lost 5 bases, leaving 11 bases of the junction unmatched. Germline CDR1 and CDR2: MNHNS and SASEGT. This CDR3 is 15 amino acids long. The CDR3 DNA is TGTGCCAGCAGTTTCACTTTGACAGGGGCATCTGAAGCTTTCTTT. Translated, it gives CASSFTLTGASEAFF.

The genes are TRBV18 and TRBJ2-7; the match to TRBD2 covers 15 bases. The trim removed 0 bases at V and 4 bases at J, leaving 4 bases unmatched. The CDR3 has 17 residues. Germline V gives CDR1 KGHSH, CDR2 LQKENI. The CDR3, as DNA: TGTGCCAGCTCACCACCGTGGGGGACTAGCGGGGGGTACGAGCAGTACTTC. Translation: CASSPPWGTSGGYEQYF.

The chain links TRBV19 to TRBJ1-6; 8 positions match TRBD1. Germline lookup yields CDR1 LNHDA and CDR2 SQIVND (reference sequence). This CDR3 contains 15 residues. Losses at the gene ends were 9 bases for V and 11 bases for J; bases not matched to a gene: 15. The CDR3 nucleotides read TGTGCCAGCACGGGGTCTGCAGGGGGCGCGACACCCCTCCACTTT. It codes for CASTGSAGGATPLHF.

The rearrangement uses TRBV7-8 and TRBJ2-2, with 7 bases fitting TRBD2. Germline V gene sequence: CDR1 SGHVS, CDR2 FQNEAQ. Trimming removed 3 bases from V and 1 base from J; junction bases left unmatched: 5. CDR3 length: 16 amino acids. The CDR3, as DNA: TGTGCCAGCAGCTTGGTGGGAGGGTTGAACACCGGGGAGCTGTTTTTT. Its protein product is CASSLVGGLNTGELFF.

The chain is built from TRBV6-5 and TRBJ2-2, with TRBD1 as a possible D gene (6 bases). CDR3 length equals 12 residues. The germline V and J ends were trimmed by 10 bases and 8 bases, with 14 bases remaining between them. Looked up from germline, CDR1 is MNHEY and CDR2 is SVGAGI. The CDR3 bases are TGTGCCACTGGCAGGGGCGAGGGGGAGCTGTTTTTT. It translates to CATGRGEGELFF.

This chain links TRBV9 with TRBJ1-1; maybe TRBD1 (5 bases). The length of the CDR3 is 13 residues. CDR1 is SGDLS and CDR2 is YYNGEE in the germline V gene. Between the trimmed V and J ends, which lost 4 bases and 4 bases, there was a span of 11 bases. The CDR3 nucleotides read TGTGCCAGCAGCCTCCACGGGGGCACTGAAGCTTTCTTT. Translation gives CASSLHGGTEAFF. Combining the CDR3 with reference TRBV9 and TRBJ1-1 gives the whole variable domain DSGVTQTPKHLITATGQRVTLRCSPRSGDLSVYWYQQSLDQGLQFLIQYYNGEERAKGNILERFSAQQFPDLHSELNLSSLELGDSALYFCASSLHGGTEAFFGQGTRLTVV.

This chain links TRBV5-4 with TRBJ2-7, with 11 bases identical to TRBD2. CDR3 length equals 16 residues. Germline V gene data show CDR1 as SGHNT and CDR2 as YYREEE (reference sequence). Losses at the gene ends were 5 bases for V and 2 bases for J; bases not matched to a gene: 9. The CDR3 reads CASRTGTSGGAYEQYF. CDR3 nucleotides: TGTGCCAGCAGGACCGGGACTAGCGGAGGAGCCTACGAGCAGTACTTC.

V is TRBV11-2 and J is TRBJ2-1; unclear D gene. There are 16 residues in the CDR3. Germline CDR1 and CDR2: SGHAT and FQNNGV. Trimming removed 3 bases at V and 4 bases at J, with 16 bases between. DNA of the CDR3: TGTGCCAGCAGCTTTATTGGGCCAGGATTATACAATGAGCAGTTCTTC. The encoded protein is CASSFIGPGLYNEQFF.

The chain combines TRBV7-3 with TRBJ2-7, with TRBD2 matching 7 bases. The CDR3 runs to 13 residues. Trimming removed 5 bases from V and 3 bases from J; junction bases left unmatched: 4. The germline CDR1 and CDR2 sequences are SGHTA and FQGTGA. In nucleotides, the CDR3 is TGTGCCAGCAGCAAGAGCGGGAACTACGAGCAGTACTTC. It specifies CASSKSGNYEQYF.